This TCR beta chain derives from a study of cytomegalovirus exposure and HLA in healthy donors. Study summary: Tens of millions of unique TCRs from HLA-typed donors were held in an early release of data.

In regard to this clone: Its antigen is undetermined.

Broader study findings: A list of roughly 180 TCR beta chains associated with cytomegalovirus was given.

60 Vbeta and 13 Jbeta primers were used in PCR. Libraries were prepared by immunoSEQ multiplex PCR; TCRdb keeps only in-frame clonotypes and omits some of them. The table lists about 150,000 clones, less than 85% of them singletons. The source is a boy younger than 10 in good health and CMV-seronegative. The sample taken for sequencing was PBMCs.

The CDR3 DNA sequence: TGTGCCAGCAGCCTACGAGGGGGTGGGCGGACAGGGTATGGCTACACCTTC. Protein sequence: CASSLRGGGRTGYGYTF. The J gene is TRBJ1-2, the V gene TRBV27, with TRBD1 matching 8 bases. The CDR3 sequence is 17 residues long. The V and J ends lost 6 bases and 5 bases, in that order; junction bases with no gene match: 17. Germline V gives CDR1 MNHEY, CDR2 SMNVEV (reference sequence).